The present TCR beta chain was sequenced within a study of follicular helper T cells after annual influenza vaccination. The study's findings and limits: ICOS-CD38- cTfh most often held earlier Day 7 ICOS+CD38+ clones.

Note on this clone: Its antigen remains unknown.

The time point was: 2014-2015 season, pre-vaccination. Adults were given seasonal inactivated influenza vaccine, and blood CD4 subsets were sorted before and after vaccination. Excluded were substance abuse, HIV/AIDS, active cancer, immunomodulatory drugs and active illness. V lost 6 bases and J 13 bases, leaving 19 bases between the germline ends. The CDR3 length is 14 residues. Germline V lookup: CDR1 MNHEY, CDR2 SMNVEV (reference sequence). Using immunoSEQ multiplex PCR, the repertoire was profiled, and TCRdb retains in-frame clones only, with some absent. The sample lists about 14,000 clones, 80% to 90% occurring once.

This TCR was sampled from an adult who received the influenza vaccine. The V and J genes are TRBV27 and TRBJ1-6; D may be TRBD1 (5 bases). Sequencing used CXCR5- memory CD4+ T cells sorted from blood, obtained on the day of influenza vaccination. DNA for the CDR3: TGTGCCAGCAGCCCCCTGGGGGGAGGAGGGCCCCTCCACTTT. Translated, it gives CASSPLGGGGPLHF.